This T cell receptor (beta chain) comes out of a study of blood T cell repertoires in COVID-19. Study background: Acute and convalescent COVID-19 samples came from the United States, Italy and Spain. T cells, B-cell-depleted T cells, or PBMCs provided the cDNA or gDNA that served as material.

In the original processing: It was from reference gene primer amplification that nucleated cell counts were estimated. Assay: immunoSEQ multiplex PCR; the TCRdb copy retains only in-frame clones and omits some. Clone size and V and J calls were adopted from that table, with D and trimming inferred from the DNA. The data contain some 45,000 clones, approximately 85% of them singletons. The CDR3 covers 15 residues. Germline CDR1 is SGHRS and CDR2 is YFSETQ. V lost 4 bases to trimming and J lost 4 bases; unmatched junction nucleotides: 8. Material: peripheral blood. The chain has TRBV5-1 and TRBJ1-1; 9 bases map to TRBD1. The clonotype was recovered from a woman at least 80 years old with acute or convalescent COVID-19. The CDR3, as DNA: TGCGCCAGCAGCGGCGGGACAGGGCTGGGCACTGAAGCTTTCTTT. Protein sequence: CASSGGTGLGTEAFF.